This T cell receptor beta chain was obtained from a study of T cells in Graves' hyperthyroidism and ophthalmopathy. About the research overall: Blood from the periphery was taken at initial diagnosis, before any treatment. Study-wide results and limits: Also found in blood were most expanded thyroid clonotypes above 0.001.

RNA transcripts were the template for amplifying TCR beta CDR3 regions. In the first-round RT-PCR of the TCR CDR3, the HTBI primer set was used. TCRdb called the multiplex PCR reads again in MiXCR, with one record for every CDR3 protein. This table has 330,000 or so distinct CDR3 sequences, over 15% appearing once. About this clonotype itself: Its matching antigen is unknown.

Trimming took 4 bases from V and 6 from J; bases not matched to a gene: 2. Germline V CDR1 and CDR2: MNHEY, SVGEGT. The CDR3 runs to 13 residues. A patient was excluded if there was uncontrolled infection, other autoimmune disease, pregnancy or lactation. The chain links TRBV6-2 or TRBV6-3 to TRBJ1-1, with TRBD1 matching over 10 bases. The sample taken for sequencing was blood. The receptor's source is a woman aged 40 to 50 with Graves' ophthalmopathy. In nucleotides, the CDR3 is TGTGCCAGCAGTTGGGGGACAGGGGCTGAAGCTTTCTTT. It yields the protein CASSWGTGAEAFF.